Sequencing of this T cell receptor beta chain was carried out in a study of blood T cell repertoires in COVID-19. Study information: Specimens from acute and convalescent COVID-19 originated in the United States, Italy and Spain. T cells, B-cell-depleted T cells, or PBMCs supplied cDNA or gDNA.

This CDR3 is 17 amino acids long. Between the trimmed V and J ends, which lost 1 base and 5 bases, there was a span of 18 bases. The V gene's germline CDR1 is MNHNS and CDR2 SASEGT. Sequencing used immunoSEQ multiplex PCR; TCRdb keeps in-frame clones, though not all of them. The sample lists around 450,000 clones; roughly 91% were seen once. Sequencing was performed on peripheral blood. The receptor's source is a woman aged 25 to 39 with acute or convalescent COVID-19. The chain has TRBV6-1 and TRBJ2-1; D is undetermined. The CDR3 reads CASSEVVMSSLHNEQFF. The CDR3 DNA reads TGTGCCAGCAGTGAAGTTGTTATGAGCTCTCTGCACAATGAGCAGTTCTTC.